The 2 T cell receptor beta chains below were found in one sample sequenced in a study of cytotoxic CD8 clonotypes in ibrutinib-treated CLL. The assay was immunoSEQ multiplex PCR, and TCRdb's table has in-frame clones only and misses some. The table includes more than 200,000 clones, around 70% detected once. Sequencing used PBMCs, obtained after 24 months of ibrutinib treatment. The receptors shown here come from a human donor with chronic lymphocytic leukemia.

This clone has just a few counts. The chain recombines TRBV7-8 with TRBJ2-5; D gene uncertain. Trimming stripped 8 bases from V and 0 bases from J, with 4 bases between. The V gene's germline CDR1 is SGHVS and CDR2 FQNEAQ. This CDR3 is 11 amino acids long. This chain's CDR3 is CASRYQETQYF. The CDR3 nucleotides are TGTGCCAGCCGGTACCAAGAGACCCAGTACTTC.

This rearrangement joins TRBV6-6 to TRBJ1-3; the D is unclear. Trimming stripped 7 bases from V and 4 bases from J, with 11 bases between. From germline, CDR1 is MNHNY and CDR2 SVGAGI (reference sequence). This CDR3 region has 13 residues. The CDR3 loop reads CASTDFRGNTIYF. In nucleotides, the CDR3 is TGTGCCAGCACCGATTTCCGGGGAAACACCATATATTTT.